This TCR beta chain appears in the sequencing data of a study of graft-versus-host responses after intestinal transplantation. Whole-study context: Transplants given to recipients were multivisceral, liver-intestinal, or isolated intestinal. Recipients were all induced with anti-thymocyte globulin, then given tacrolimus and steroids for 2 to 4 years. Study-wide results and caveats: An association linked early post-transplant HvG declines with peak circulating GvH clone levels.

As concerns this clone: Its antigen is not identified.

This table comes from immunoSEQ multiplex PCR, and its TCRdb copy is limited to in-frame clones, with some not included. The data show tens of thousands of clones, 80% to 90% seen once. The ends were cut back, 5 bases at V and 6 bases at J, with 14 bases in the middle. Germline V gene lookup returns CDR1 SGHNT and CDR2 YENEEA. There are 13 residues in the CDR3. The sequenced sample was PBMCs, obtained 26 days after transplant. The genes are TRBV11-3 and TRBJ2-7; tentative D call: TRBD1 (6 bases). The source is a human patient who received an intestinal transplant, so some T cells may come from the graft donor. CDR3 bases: TGTGCCAGCAGCACGAACAGGGACGGCGAGCAGTACTTC. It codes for CASSTNRDGEQYF.